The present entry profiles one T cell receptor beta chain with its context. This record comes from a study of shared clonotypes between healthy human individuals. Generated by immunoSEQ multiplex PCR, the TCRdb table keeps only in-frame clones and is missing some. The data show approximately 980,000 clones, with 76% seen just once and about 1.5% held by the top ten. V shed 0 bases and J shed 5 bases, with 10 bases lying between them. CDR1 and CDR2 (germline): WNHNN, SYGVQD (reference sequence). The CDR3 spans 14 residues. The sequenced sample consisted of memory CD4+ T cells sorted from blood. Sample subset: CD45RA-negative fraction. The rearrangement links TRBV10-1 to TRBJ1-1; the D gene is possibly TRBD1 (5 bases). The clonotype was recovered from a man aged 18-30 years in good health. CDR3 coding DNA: TGCGCCAGCAGTGAGTCTGCAGGGTGGACTGAAGCTTTCTTT. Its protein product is CASSESAGWTEAFF.